This entry lists 14 T cell receptor beta chains sequenced from one sample in a study of blood T cells in healthy people across ages. PCR was performed a second time for about 6 to 12 cycles using a sample-barcoded 5' primer and a J-beta primer mix. MiXCR was run by TCRdb on the 5' RACE reads, yielding one entry per CDR3 protein. The sample comprises a few hundred thousand distinct CDR3 sequences, roughly a quarter of which are singletons, and 3% to 4% rests with the top ten. The same data also contributed to another study, on T cells of mothers and their children.

Material: blood. Receptors were obtained from a boy younger than 10 in good health.

This clonotype has more than one count but fewer than ten. The chain combines TRBV5-1 with TRBJ2-7, with D perhaps being TRBD1 or TRBD2 (5 bases each). CDR3 length: 12 amino acids. Germline V lookup: CDR1 SGHRS, CDR2 YFSETQ. V lost 1 base, J lost 6 bases, and 8 bases lay in between. DNA for the CDR3: TGCGCCAGCAGCTTGATGGGGGTCGAGCAGTACTTC. Translating gives CASSLMGVEQYF.

This clonotype was recorded a few times. The chain couples TRBV25-1 to TRBJ2-2; 11 positions match TRBD2. CDR1 is MGHDK, CDR2 SYGVNS, per germline. The CDR3 has 14 amino acids. Trimming at V came to 4 bases and at J to 6 bases, leaving 1 base not matched to a gene. CDR3 amino acids: CASSVGLAAGELFF. The CDR3 bases are TGTGCCAGCAGTGTGGGACTAGCGGCCGGGGAGCTGTTTTTT. Drawing the rest from reference TRBV25-1 and TRBJ2-2, the complete variable domain is EADIYQTPRYLVIGTGKKITLECSQTMGHDKMYWYQQDPGMELHLIHYSYGVNSTEKGDLSSESTVSRIRTEHFPLTLESARPSHTSQYLCASSVGLAAGELFFGEGSRLTVL.

This clonotype was seen a few times. J is TRBJ1-2 and V is TRBV6-6; 7 positions agree with TRBD1. The CDR3 consists of 14 residues. With V trimmed by 2 bases and J by 4 bases, 4 bases remained unmatched. Germline V CDR1 and CDR2: MNHNY, SVGAGI (reference sequence). As DNA, the CDR3 is TGTGCCAGCAGTTACGAGGGGGCTAGCTATGGCTACACCTTC. It yields the protein CASSYEGASYGYTF.

This clonotype was seen repeatedly, ten times or more. The chain is built from TRBV6-1 and TRBJ2-1, with a weak D call TRBD2 (6 bases). This CDR3 is 16 amino acids long. Trimming stripped 6 bases from V and 4 bases from J, with 19 bases between. CDR1 and CDR2 (germline): MNHNS, SASEGT. CDR3 DNA sequence: TGTGCCAGCAGACCGACCGGGACTCCCATTTACAATGAGCAGTTCTTC. Its translation is CASRPTGTPIYNEQFF.

This clonotype was seen a handful of times. Sequence at one end of the junction differs from germline and may be a read error. The chain joins TRBV5-1 to TRBJ2-5, with D possibly being TRBD1 (6 bases). The CDR3 totals 14 residues. CDR1 and CDR2 (germline): SGHRS, YFSETQ. The CDR3 nucleotides are TGCGCCAGCAGCCCCCAGGGGTTTCAAGTGACCCAGTACTTC. It translates to CASSPQGFQVTQYF.

V and J are TRBV12-3 or TRBV12-4 and TRBJ2-1, with TRBD2 identical over 10 bases. This CDR3 comprises 14 residues. The V segment lost 6 bases and the J segment 8 bases; nucleotides outside the gene matches: 7. The CDR3, as DNA: TGTGCCAGCAGAACTAGCGGGAATCCGGATGAGCAGTTCTTC. This translates into CASRTSGNPDEQFF.

The table lists this clonotype with a few counts. V is TRBV7-2 and J is TRBJ2-1, with a tentative D call TRBD2 (6 bases). With 2 bases removed from V and 9 bases from J, the gap between germline ends came to 11 bases. Germline V lookup: CDR1 SGHTA, CDR2 FQGNSA. The CDR3 covers 13 residues. The CDR3: CASSLQLAGEQFF. The CDR3 DNA reads as TGTGCCAGCAGCTTACAACTAGCTGGTGAGCAGTTCTTC. The complete variable domain, with remaining parts taken from reference TRBV7-2 and TRBJ2-1, reads GAGVSQSPSNKVTEKGKDVELRCDPISGHTALYWYRQSLGQGLEFLIYFQGNSAPDKSGLPSDRFSAERTGGSVSTLTIQRTQQEDSAVYLCASSLQLAGEQFFGPGTRLTVL.

The CDR3 DNA follows: TGTGCCACCAGCAGAGATTTTGCCGGGACAGTCAGCCAAGAGACCCAGTACTTC. Its translation: CATSRDFAGTVSQETQYF. This rearrangement joins TRBV15 to TRBJ2-5; TRBD1 aligns across 7 bases. Trimming at V came to 0 bases and at J to 1 base, leaving 11 bases not matched to a gene. The germline CDR1 and CDR2 sequences are LNHNV and YYDKDF (reference sequence). The CDR3 runs 18 residues.

In this sample, this clonotype turned up many times. This chain links TRBV7-8 with TRBJ2-1; the match to TRBD2 covers 12 bases. The CDR3 extends over 18 amino acids. Germline V gives CDR1 SGHVS, CDR2 FQNEAQ. V lost 1 base and J lost 4; bases outside the gene matches: 8. The CDR3 region has the DNA TGTGCCAGCAGCTTAGGACTAGCGGGGGCCCGCGGGTACAATGAGCAGTTCTTC. This codes for CASSLGLAGARGYNEQFF.

CDR3 nucleotide sequence: TGCAGTGCTAGGGGGTGGAGTAACACAGATACGCAGTATTTT. Protein product: CSARGWSNTDTQYF. V usage is TRBV20-1 and J usage is TRBJ2-3; no reliable D call. Germline CDR1 and CDR2: DFQATT and SNEGSKA (reference sequence). This CDR3 has 14 amino acids. Trimming took off 3 bases at V and 2 bases at J, with 12 bases between the two ends.

The V gene is TRBV29-1, the J gene TRBJ2-7, with 11 bases identical to TRBD1. The V segment lost 4 bases and the J segment 0 bases; nucleotides outside the gene matches: 8. The CDR3 runs to 16 residues. Germline V CDR1 and CDR2: SQVTM, ANQGSEA. In DNA, the CDR3 is TGCAGCGTTGTGGGGGACAGGGGGACGAACTCCTACGAGCAGTACTTC. Encoded protein: CSVVGDRGTNSYEQYF.

The rearrangement links TRBV27 to TRBJ2-7; 11 positions match TRBD2. V trimming: 4 bases; J trimming: 5 bases; junction bases outside the gene matches: 7. The CDR3 runs 15 residues. The germline V gene encodes CDR1 MNHEY and CDR2 SMNVEV (reference sequence). The CDR3 protein is CASSSGTSGGNEQYF. For the CDR3, the DNA is TGTGCCAGCAGTTCGGGGACTAGCGGAGGGAACGAGCAGTACTTC.

This clonotype has only one observation. The rearrangement joins TRBV24-1 to TRBJ2-1; 7 nucleotides match TRBD2. TRBJ2-7 explains the end of the DNA better; the J call may be wrong. The CDR3 contains 12 residues. Per germline, CDR1 KGHDR and CDR2 SFDVKD. DNA for the CDR3: TGTGCCACCAGGCGGGAGATATACGAGCAGTACTTC. This sequence encodes CATRREIYEQYF.

This clonotype has ten or more counts. The rearrangement links TRBV24-1 to TRBJ2-7; 8 bases are a match to TRBD2. The V segment lost 7 bases and the J segment 4 bases; nucleotides outside the gene matches: 8. Germline assignment: CDR1 KGHDR and CDR2 SFDVKD. This CDR3 is 14 amino acids long. The DNA of the CDR3 is TGTGCCACCAGGTCGCCGCGGGGGGCGTACGAGCAGTACTTC. Translation gives CATRSPRGAYEQYF.